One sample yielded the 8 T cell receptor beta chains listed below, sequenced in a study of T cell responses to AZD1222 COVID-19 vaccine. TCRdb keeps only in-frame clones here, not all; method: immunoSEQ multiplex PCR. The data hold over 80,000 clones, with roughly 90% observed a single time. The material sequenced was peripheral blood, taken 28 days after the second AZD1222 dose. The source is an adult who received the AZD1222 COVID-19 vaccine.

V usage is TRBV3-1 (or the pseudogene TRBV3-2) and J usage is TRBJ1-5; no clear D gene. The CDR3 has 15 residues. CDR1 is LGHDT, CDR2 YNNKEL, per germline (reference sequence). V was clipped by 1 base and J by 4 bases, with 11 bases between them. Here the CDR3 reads CASSQGAGNNQPQHF. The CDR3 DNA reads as TGTGCCAGCAGCCAAGGGGCAGGAAATAATCAGCCCCAGCATTTT.

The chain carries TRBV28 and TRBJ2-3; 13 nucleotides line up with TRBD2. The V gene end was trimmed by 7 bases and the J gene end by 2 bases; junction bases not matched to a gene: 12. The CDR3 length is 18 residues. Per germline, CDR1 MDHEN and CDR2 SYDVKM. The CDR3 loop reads CASTLGLAGETHTDTQYF. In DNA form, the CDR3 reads TGTGCCAGCACCCTCGGACTAGCGGGAGAGACTCACACAGATACGCAGTATTTT.

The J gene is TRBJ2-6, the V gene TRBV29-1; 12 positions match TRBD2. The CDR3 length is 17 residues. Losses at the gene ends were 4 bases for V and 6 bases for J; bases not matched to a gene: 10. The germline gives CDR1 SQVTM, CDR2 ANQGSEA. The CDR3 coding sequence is TGCAGCGTTGCGCTAGCGGGAGGGCACCGAATGGCCAACGTCCTGACTTTC. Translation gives CSVALAGGHRMANVLTF. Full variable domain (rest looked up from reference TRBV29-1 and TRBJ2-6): SAVISQKPSRDICQRGTSLTIQCQVDSQVTMMFWYRQQPGQSLTLIATANQGSEATYESGFVIDKFPISRPNLTFSTLTVSNMSPEDSSIYLCSVALAGGHRMANVLTFGAGSRLTVL.

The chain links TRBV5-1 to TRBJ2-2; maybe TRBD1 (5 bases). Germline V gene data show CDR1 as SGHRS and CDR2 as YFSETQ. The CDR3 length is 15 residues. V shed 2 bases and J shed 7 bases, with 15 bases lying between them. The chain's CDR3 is CASSLLTTTGGELFF. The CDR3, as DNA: TGCGCCAGCAGCTTATTGACAACCACAGGCGGGGAGCTGTTTTTT.

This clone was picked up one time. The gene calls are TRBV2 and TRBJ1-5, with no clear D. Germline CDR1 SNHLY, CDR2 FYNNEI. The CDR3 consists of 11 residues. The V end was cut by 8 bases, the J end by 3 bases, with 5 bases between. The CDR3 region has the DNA TGTGCCAGCGGATCCAATCAGCCCCAGCATTTT. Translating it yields CASGSNQPQHF. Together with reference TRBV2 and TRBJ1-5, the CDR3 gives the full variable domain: EPEVTQTPSHQVTQMGQEVILRCVPISNHLYFYWYRQILGQKVEFLVSFYNNEISEKSEIFDDQFSVERPDGSNFTLKIRSTKLEDSAMYFCASGSNQPQHFGDGTRLSIL.

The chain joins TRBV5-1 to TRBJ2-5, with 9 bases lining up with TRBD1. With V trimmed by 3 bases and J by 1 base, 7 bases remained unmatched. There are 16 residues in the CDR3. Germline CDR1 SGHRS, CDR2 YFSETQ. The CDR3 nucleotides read TGCGCCAGCAGCTCTACAGGGGGCTCTACCCAAGAGACCCAGTACTTC. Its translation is CASSSTGGSTQETQYF.

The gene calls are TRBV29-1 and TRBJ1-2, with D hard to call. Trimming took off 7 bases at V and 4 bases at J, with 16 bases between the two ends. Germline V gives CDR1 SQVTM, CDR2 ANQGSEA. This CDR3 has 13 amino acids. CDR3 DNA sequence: TGCAGCGCTTGGGTGGAGAGGAGCTATGGCTACACCTTC. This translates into CSAWVERSYGYTF. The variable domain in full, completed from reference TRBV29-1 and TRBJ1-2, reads SAVISQKPSRDICQRGTSLTIQCQVDSQVTMMFWYRQQPGQSLTLIATANQGSEATYESGFVIDKFPISRPNLTFSTLTVSNMSPEDSSIYLCSAWVERSYGYTFGSGTRLTVV.

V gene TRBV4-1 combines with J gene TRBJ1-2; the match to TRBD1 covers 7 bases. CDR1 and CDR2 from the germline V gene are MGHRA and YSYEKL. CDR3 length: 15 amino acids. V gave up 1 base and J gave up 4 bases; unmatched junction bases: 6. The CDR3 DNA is TGCGCCAGCAGCCAAGCAGGGGGAATTTTCTATGGCTACACCTTC. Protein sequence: CASSQAGGIFYGYTF.